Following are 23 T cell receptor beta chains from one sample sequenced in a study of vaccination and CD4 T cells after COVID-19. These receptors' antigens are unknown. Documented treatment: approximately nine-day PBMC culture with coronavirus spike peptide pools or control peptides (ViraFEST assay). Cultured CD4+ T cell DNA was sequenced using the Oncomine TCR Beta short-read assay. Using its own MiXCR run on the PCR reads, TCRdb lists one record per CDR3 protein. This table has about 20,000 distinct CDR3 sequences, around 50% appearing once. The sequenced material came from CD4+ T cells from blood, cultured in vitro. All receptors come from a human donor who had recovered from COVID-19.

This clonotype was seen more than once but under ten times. The CDR3 spells CASTRGETQYF. DNA for the CDR3: TGTGCCAGCACCAGGGGAGAGACCCAGTACTTC. The chain couples TRBV5-6 to TRBJ2-5; D might be TRBD1 (6 bases). The ends were cut back, 6 bases at V and 4 bases at J, with 7 bases in the middle. Germline V gene lookup returns CDR1 SGHDT and CDR2 YYEEEE. The CDR3 covers 11 residues.

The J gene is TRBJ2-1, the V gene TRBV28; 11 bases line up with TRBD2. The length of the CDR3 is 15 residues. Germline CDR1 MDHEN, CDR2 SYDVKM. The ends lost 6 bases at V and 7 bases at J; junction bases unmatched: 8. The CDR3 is CASRPTSGSANEQFF. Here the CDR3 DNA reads TGTGCCAGCAGACCAACTAGCGGGAGCGCGAATGAGCAGTTCTTC.

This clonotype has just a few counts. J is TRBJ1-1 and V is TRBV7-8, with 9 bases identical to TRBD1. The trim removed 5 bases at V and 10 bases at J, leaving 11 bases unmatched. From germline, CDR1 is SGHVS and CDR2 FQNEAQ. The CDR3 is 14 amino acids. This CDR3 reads CASSLTTGGSPAFF. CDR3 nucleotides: TGTGCCAGCAGCCTAACGACAGGGGGATCGCCAGCTTTCTTT.

CDR3 DNA sequence: TGTGCCAGCAGTCTTACAGGGGAACAGGGCAATGAGCAGTTCTTC. Translating it yields CASSLTGEQGNEQFF. The chain recombines TRBV6-1 with TRBJ2-1, with 7 bases lining up with TRBD1. V was clipped by 5 bases and J by 6 bases; unmatched bases: 10. CDR1 is MNHNS and CDR2 is SASEGT in the germline V gene. This CDR3 has 15 residues.

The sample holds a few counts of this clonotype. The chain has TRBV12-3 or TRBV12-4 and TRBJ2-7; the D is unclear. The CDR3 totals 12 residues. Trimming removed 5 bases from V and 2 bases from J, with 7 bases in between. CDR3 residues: CASSALAYEQYF. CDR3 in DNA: TGTGCCAGCAGTGCTCTTGCCTACGAGCAGTACTTC.

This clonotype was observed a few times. The CDR3: CSAWNGGVDYGYTF. The CDR3 DNA follows: TGCAGTGCTTGGAATGGAGGGGTGGACTATGGCTACACCTTC. The rearrangement uses TRBV20-1 and TRBJ1-2, with D possibly matching TRBD1 (5 bases). The germline V gene has CDR1 DFQATT and CDR2 SNEGSKA (reference sequence). Trimming pared 5 bases from V and 3 bases from J, leaving 16 bases between. The CDR3 covers 14 residues.

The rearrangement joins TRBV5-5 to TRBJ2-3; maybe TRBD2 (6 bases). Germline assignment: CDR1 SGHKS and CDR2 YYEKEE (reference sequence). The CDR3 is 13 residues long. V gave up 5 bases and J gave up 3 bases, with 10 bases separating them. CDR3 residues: CASSSLATDTQYF. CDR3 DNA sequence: TGTGCCAGCAGTTCTCTAGCGACAGATACGCAGTATTTT.

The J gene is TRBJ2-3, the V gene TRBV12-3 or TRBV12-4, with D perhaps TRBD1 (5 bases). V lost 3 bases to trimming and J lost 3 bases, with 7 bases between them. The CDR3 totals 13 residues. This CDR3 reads CASSLAGTDTQYF. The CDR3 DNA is TGTGCCAGCAGTTTGGCAGGGACAGATACGCAGTATTTT.

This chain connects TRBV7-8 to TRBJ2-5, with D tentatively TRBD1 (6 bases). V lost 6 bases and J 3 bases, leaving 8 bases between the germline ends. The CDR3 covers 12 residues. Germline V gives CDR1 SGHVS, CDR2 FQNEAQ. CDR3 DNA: TGTGCCAGCAGTCACAGGGAAGAGACCCAGTACTTC. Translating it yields CASSHREETQYF.

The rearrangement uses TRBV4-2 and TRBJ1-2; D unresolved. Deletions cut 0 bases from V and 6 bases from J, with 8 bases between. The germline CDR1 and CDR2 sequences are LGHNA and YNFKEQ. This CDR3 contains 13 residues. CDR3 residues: CASSQDVYDGYTF. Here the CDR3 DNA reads TGTGCCAGCAGCCAAGATGTTTACGATGGCTACACCTTC.

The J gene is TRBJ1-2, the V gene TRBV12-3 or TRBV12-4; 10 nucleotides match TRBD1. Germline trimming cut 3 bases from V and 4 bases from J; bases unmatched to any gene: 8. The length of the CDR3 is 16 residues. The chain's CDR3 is CASSFTVDRGAYGYTF. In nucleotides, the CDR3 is TGTGCCAGCAGTTTTACGGTGGACAGGGGGGCCTATGGCTACACCTTC.

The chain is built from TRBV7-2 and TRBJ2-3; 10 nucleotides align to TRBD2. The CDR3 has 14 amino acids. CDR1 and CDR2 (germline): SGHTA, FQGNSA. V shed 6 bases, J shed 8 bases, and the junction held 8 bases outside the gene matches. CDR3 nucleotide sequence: TGTGCCAGCAGAGGACTAGCGGAGGGTGGTACGCAGTATTTT. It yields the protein CASRGLAEGGTQYF.

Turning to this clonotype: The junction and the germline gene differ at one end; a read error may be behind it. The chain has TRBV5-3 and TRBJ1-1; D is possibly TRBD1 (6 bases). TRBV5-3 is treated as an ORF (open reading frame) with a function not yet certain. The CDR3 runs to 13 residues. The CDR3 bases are TGTGCCAGCAGCTCTAACAGGGACCCGGAAGCTTTCTTT. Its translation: CASSSNRDPEAFF.

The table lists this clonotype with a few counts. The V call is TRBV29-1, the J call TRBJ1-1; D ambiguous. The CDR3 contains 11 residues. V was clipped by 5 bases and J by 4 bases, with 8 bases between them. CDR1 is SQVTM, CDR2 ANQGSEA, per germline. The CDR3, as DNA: TGCAGCGTTACCAGACTCACTGAAGCTTTCTTT. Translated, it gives CSVTRLTEAFF.

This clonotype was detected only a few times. CDR3 coding DNA: TGTGCCAGCACTGGACAGGGAATAACTAGCAATCAGCCCCAGCATTTT. Protein product: CASTGQGITSNQPQHF. The gene calls are TRBV6-1 and TRBJ1-5; 8 bases agree with TRBD1. The germline CDR1 and CDR2 sequences are MNHNS and SASEGT. CDR3 length: 16 residues. V trimming: 7 bases; J trimming: 0 bases; junction bases outside the gene matches: 8.

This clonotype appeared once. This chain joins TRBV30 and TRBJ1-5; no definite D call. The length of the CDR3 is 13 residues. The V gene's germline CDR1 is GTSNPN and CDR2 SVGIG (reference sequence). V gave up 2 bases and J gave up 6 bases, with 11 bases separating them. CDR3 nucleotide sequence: TGTGCCTGGAGTCCTGAATTGGCTCAGCCCCAGCATTTT. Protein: CAWSPELAQPQHF.

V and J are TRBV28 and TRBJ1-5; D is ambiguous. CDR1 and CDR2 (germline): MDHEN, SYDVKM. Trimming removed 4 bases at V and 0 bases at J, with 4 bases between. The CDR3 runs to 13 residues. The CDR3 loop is CASSYGSNQPQHF. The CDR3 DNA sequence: TGTGCCAGCAGTTACGGTAGCAATCAGCCCCAGCATTTT.

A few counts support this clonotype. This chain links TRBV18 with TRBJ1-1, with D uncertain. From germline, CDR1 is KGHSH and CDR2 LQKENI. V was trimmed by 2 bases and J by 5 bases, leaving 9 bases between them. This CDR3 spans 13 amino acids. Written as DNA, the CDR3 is TGTGCCAGCTCACCATCAGGTTTTACTGAAGCTTTCTTT. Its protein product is CASSPSGFTEAFF.

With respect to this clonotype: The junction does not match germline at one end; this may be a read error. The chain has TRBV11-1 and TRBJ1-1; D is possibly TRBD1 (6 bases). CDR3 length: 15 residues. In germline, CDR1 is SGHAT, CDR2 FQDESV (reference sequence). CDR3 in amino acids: CASSIAQGTNTEAFF. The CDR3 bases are TGTGCCAGCAGCATAGCACAGGGTACGAACACTGAAGCTTTCTTT.

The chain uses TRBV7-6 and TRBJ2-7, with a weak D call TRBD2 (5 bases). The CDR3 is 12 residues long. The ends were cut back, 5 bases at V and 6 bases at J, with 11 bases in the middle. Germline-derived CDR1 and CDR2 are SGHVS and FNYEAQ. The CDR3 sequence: CASSPGILEQYF. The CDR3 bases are TGTGCCAGCAGCCCCGGGATCCTCGAGCAGTACTTC.

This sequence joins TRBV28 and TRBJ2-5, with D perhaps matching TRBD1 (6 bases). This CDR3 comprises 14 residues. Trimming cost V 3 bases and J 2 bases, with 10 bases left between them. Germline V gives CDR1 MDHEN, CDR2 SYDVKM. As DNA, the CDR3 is TGTGCCAGCAGTTTTGTGCAGGGGCAAGAGACCCAGTACTTC. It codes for CASSFVQGQETQYF. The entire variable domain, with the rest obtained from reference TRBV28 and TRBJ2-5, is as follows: DVKVTQSSRYLVKRTGEKVFLECVQDMDHENMFWYRQDPGLGLRLIYFSYDVKMKEKGDIPEGYSVSREKKERFSLILESASTNQTSMYLCASSFVQGQETQYFGPGTRLLVL.

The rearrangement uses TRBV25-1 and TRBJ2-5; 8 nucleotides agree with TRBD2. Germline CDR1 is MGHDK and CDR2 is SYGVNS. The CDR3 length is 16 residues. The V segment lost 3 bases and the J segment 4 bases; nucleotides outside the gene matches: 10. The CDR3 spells CASSEGTRVWRETQYF. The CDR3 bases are TGTGCCAGCAGTGAGGGGACTAGAGTTTGGAGAGAGACCCAGTACTTC.

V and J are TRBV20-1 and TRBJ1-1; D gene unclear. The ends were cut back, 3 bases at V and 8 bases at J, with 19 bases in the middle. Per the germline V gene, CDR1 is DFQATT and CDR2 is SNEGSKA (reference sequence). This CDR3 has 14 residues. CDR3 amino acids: CSASSLVRWGEAFF. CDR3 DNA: TGCAGTGCTAGTTCGCTTGTTAGGTGGGGAGAAGCTTTCTTT.